This T cell receptor (beta chain) was found in a study of T cell changes during pregnancy in multiple sclerosis. Data came from immunoSEQ multiplex PCR; TCRdb stores just in-frame clones and leaves some out. The sample shows more than 45,000 clones, about 90% of them seen only once. CDR1 and CDR2 from the germline V gene are SGHTA and FQGNSA. The germline V and J ends were trimmed by 2 bases and 0 bases, with 10 bases remaining between them. There are 15 residues in the CDR3. This clonotype originated in a female donor with multiple sclerosis, enrolled in a pregnancy study. This rearrangement joins TRBV7-2 to TRBJ1-2; TRBD1 might be the D (5 bases). The sequencing used CD4+ T cells from peripheral blood mononuclear cells, collected after pregnancy. CDR3 in DNA: TGTGCCAGCAGCTTAATTATGACAGCTAACTATGGCTACACCTTC. Encoded protein: CASSLIMTANYGYTF.